This passage covers 8 T cell receptor beta chains from one sample sequenced in a study of chemoradiotherapy in HPV16-positive cancers. Generated by immunoSEQ multiplex PCR, the TCRdb table keeps only in-frame clones and is missing some. Of over 8,500 clones in the sample, about 88% are singletons; the top ten hold approximately 3.1%. Sequenced material: tumor tissue, taken from a patient who underwent chemoradiotherapy. Receptors originate from a human donor with HPV-associated anogenital cancer.

The chain has TRBV19 and TRBJ2-1, with 10 bases lining up with TRBD2. The CDR3 contains 15 residues. J gave up 8 bases and V 6 bases, and 10 bases lay outside the gene matches. Germline CDR1 is LNHDA and CDR2 is SQIVND (reference sequence). CDR3 nucleotides: TGTGCCAGTAGCAAACTAGCGGGAACCGCGCATGAGCAGTTCTTC. This gives the protein CASSKLAGTAHEQFF.

V and J are TRBV6-5 and TRBJ2-1; 15 bases are shared with TRBD2. The ends lost 4 bases at V and 7 bases at J; junction bases unmatched: 5. The CDR3 contains 16 residues. Germline-derived CDR1 and CDR2 are MNHEY and SVGAGI. The CDR3 nucleotides read TGTGCCAGCAGTTCTGGGACTAGCGGGAGGCCGAATGAGCAGTTCTTC. Its translation is CASSSGTSGRPNEQFF.

CDR3 region: CASSEGQGYNSPLHF. The DNA for the CDR3 is TGTGCCAGCAGCGAGGGACAGGGGTATAATTCACCCCTCCACTTT. The gene calls are TRBV13 and TRBJ1-6; 10 bases are shared with TRBD1. The CDR3 is made up of 15 amino acids. Trimming took 5 bases from V and 4 from J; bases not matched to a gene: 2. Germline CDR1 PRHDT, CDR2 FYEKMQ (reference sequence).

The V and J genes are TRBV5-4 and TRBJ2-6, with D possibly being TRBD1 or TRBD2 (6 bases each). V was cut by 4 bases and J by 4 bases, with 18 bases left in between. The CDR3 has 17 residues. Germline V gene lookup returns CDR1 SGHNT and CDR2 YYREEE (reference sequence). CDR3 sequence (DNA): TGTGCCAGCAGCCTAGCTAGGGGGGCGGAAGGGGCCAACGTCCTGACTTTC. Translating gives CASSLARGAEGANVLTF. The variable domain in full, completed from reference TRBV5-4 and TRBJ2-6, reads ETGVTQSPTHLIKTRGQQVTLRCSSQSGHNTVSWYQQALGQGPQFIFQYYREEENGRGNFPPRFSGLQFPNYSSELNVNALELDDSALYLCASSLARGAEGANVLTFGAGSRLTVL.

This sequence joins TRBV18 and TRBJ2-3; 7 nucleotides line up with TRBD2. Losses at the gene ends were 0 bases for V and 3 bases for J; bases not matched to a gene: 9. Per germline, CDR1 KGHSH and CDR2 LQKENI. The CDR3 runs 17 residues. The CDR3 loop reads CASSPPGGGTATDTQYF. Here the CDR3 DNA reads TGTGCCAGCTCACCACCGGGGGGAGGGACGGCGACAGATACGCAGTATTTT.

The J gene is TRBJ2-5, the V gene TRBV5-6; 7 nucleotides align to TRBD2. This CDR3 is built from 16 residues. Germline V lookup: CDR1 SGHDT, CDR2 YYEEEE. Trimming took 0 bases from V and 6 from J; bases not matched to a gene: 11. In DNA form, the CDR3 reads TGTGCCAGCAGCTTGGTCCGGGACTACGCCAGAAAGACCCAGTACTTC. This encodes CASSLVRDYARKTQYF.

This chain joins TRBV21-1 and TRBJ1-5. TRBV21-1 is a listed pseudogene. The CDR3 has 15 amino acids. The CDR3 reads CASSPRGGCNQPQHF. CDR3 DNA sequence: TGTGCCAGCAGCCCGCGGGGGGGTTGCAATCAGCCCCAGCATTTT.

The chain uses TRBV5-4 and TRBJ1-2; TRBD1 is a possible D gene (6 bases). CDR1 and CDR2 from the germline V gene are SGHNT and YYREEE (reference sequence). The CDR3 spans 13 residues. V was shortened by 6 bases and J by 6 bases, with 15 bases between the two germline ends. This CDR3 is CASTSRGVNGYTF. DNA of the CDR3: TGTGCCAGCACCTCTAGGGGGGTTAATGGCTACACCTTC.